The 24 T cell receptor beta chains below were found in one sample sequenced in a study of beta chain features in type 1 diabetes. Study outcomes and limitations: Among patients with Type 1 diabetes, TCRB CDR3s were moderately but significantly shorter in every one of the four CD4+ subsets.

What these receptors recognize is not known. The investigators reverse transcribed all of the isolated RNA, so they sequenced expressed TCRB transcripts. Data came from immunoSEQ multiplex PCR; TCRdb stores just in-frame clones and leaves some out. The repertoire has about 340,000 clones, roughly 12% of them found once; the top ten carry roughly 0.015%. Sequenced sample: naive CD4+ T cells from blood. Receptor source: a woman between 18 and 30 years old with type 1 diabetes.

The chain carries TRBV4-1 and TRBJ2-2; 10 bases line up with TRBD1. This CDR3 is built from 16 residues. Germline values: CDR1 MGHRA, CDR2 YSYEKL. Trimming removed 8 bases from V and 3 bases from J; junction bases left unmatched: 9. The CDR3 region has the DNA TGCGCCAGCGCCCTTTCCGGGACAGGGGACACCGGGGAGCTGTTTTTT. Translation gives CASALSGTGDTGELFF.

The sample holds a few counts of this clone. The chain is built from TRBV5-1 and TRBJ2-1; tentatively, D is TRBD2 (5 bases). The V end lost 0 bases, the J end lost 12 bases, and 13 bases lay between the germline ends. Per germline, CDR1 SGHRS and CDR2 YFSETQ. This CDR3 has 13 amino acids. The CDR3: CASSLAWEGRQFF. The CDR3 DNA sequence: TGCGCCAGCAGCTTGGCATGGGAAGGGAGGCAGTTCTTC.

The rearrangement links TRBV7-8 to TRBJ2-3, with TRBD1 as a possible D gene (6 bases). V lost 5 bases and J lost 3, with 12 bases in between. CDR1 and CDR2 (germline): SGHVS, FQNEAQ. This CDR3 spans 14 amino acids. The CDR3 DNA reads as TGTGCCAGCAGCCTAGTCACAGGGACAGATACGCAGTATTTT. Translated, it gives CASSLVTGTDTQYF.

The V call is TRBV19, the J call TRBJ2-1; 9 bases align to TRBD2. J gave up 2 bases and V 4 bases, and 6 bases lay outside the gene matches. Per germline, CDR1 LNHDA and CDR2 SQIVND (reference sequence). This CDR3 comprises 16 residues. As DNA, the CDR3 is TGTGCCAGTAGTAAATCGAGCGGGAGGCCCTACAATGAGCAGTTCTTC. It is translated as CASSKSSGRPYNEQFF.

The gene calls are TRBV28 and TRBJ1-2; D uncertain. Germline-derived CDR1 and CDR2 are MDHEN and SYDVKM. The CDR3 is 13 residues long. The ends were cut back, 8 bases at V and 3 bases at J, with 13 bases in the middle. CDR3 coding DNA: TGTGCCAGCGGGCGTGGGCCTCACTATGGCTACACCTTC. It translates to CASGRGPHYGYTF.

The chain has TRBV19 and TRBJ1-5; 7 nucleotides match TRBD1. Germline V gene lookup returns CDR1 LNHDA and CDR2 SQIVND (reference sequence). V was pared by 5 bases and J by 5 bases, with 6 bases of the junction left unmatched. The CDR3 extends over 14 amino acids. As DNA, the CDR3 is TGTGCCAGTAGTCCCCGGGACAGATATCAGCCCCAGCATTTT. Translated: CASSPRDRYQPQHF.

The table lists this clone with a few counts. This chain joins TRBV18 and TRBJ2-5; TRBD1 agrees at 7 bases. The CDR3 contains 16 residues. J was trimmed by 0 bases and V by 0 bases; bases with no gene match: 4. Germline V lookup: CDR1 KGHSH, CDR2 LQKENI. Written as DNA, the CDR3 is TGTGCCAGCTCACCACCGCATCAGGGGGACCAAGAGACCCAGTACTTC. This encodes CASSPPHQGDQETQYF.

V and J are TRBV5-1 and TRBJ2-3, with D unclear. Germline CDR1 and CDR2: SGHRS and YFSETQ. The CDR3 runs 14 residues. Trimming shortened V by 2 bases and J by 0 bases, and 7 bases separated the two germline ends. The CDR3 DNA follows: TGCGCCAGCAGCTTCCCGTCTAGCACAGATACGCAGTATTTT. This codes for CASSFPSSTDTQYF. The entire variable domain, with the rest obtained from reference TRBV5-1 and TRBJ2-3, is as follows: KAGVTQTPRYLIKTRGQQVTLSCSPISGHRSVSWYQQTPGQGLQFLFEYFSETQRNKGNFPGRFSGRQFSNSRSEMNVSTLELGDSALYLCASSFPSSTDTQYFGPGTRLTVL.

Remarks on this clone: Germline is not matched at one junction end, which may reflect a read error. The rearrangement uses TRBV5-1 and TRBJ1-5; D not resolved. The CDR3 is made up of 14 amino acids. Germline CDR1 and CDR2: SGHRS and YFSETQ. Written as DNA, the CDR3 is TGCGCCAGCAGCTTGGATGGTGCTAATCAACCCCAGCATTTT. Its translation: CASSLDGANQPQHF.

The chain recombines TRBV7-2 with TRBJ2-2; possibly TRBD1 for D (5 bases). CDR1 SGHTA and CDR2 FQGNSA come from the germline V gene. This CDR3 contains 13 residues. V lost 4 bases and J lost 5, with 8 bases in between. The CDR3 spells CASSSQGTGELFF. The CDR3 nucleotides read TGTGCCAGCAGCTCTCAGGGTACCGGGGAGCTGTTTTTT. Together with reference TRBV7-2 and TRBJ2-2, the CDR3 gives the full variable domain: GAGVSQSPSNKVTEKGKDVELRCDPISGHTALYWYRQSLGQGLEFLIYFQGNSAPDKSGLPSDRFSAERTGGSVSTLTIQRTQQEDSAVYLCASSSQGTGELFFGEGSRLTVL.

This chain joins TRBV6-5 and TRBJ2-6; D gene uncertain. The V gene's germline CDR1 is MNHEY and CDR2 SVGAGI. V gave up 11 bases and J gave up 0 bases, with 8 bases separating them. The CDR3 totals 13 residues. The CDR3 here is CACKFSGANVLTF. The DNA of the CDR3 is TGTGCCTGTAAATTCTCTGGGGCCAACGTCCTGACTTTC.

This rearrangement joins TRBV15 to TRBJ2-5, with D possibly TRBD2 on 6 matching bases. Germline V CDR1 and CDR2: LNHNV, YYDKDF (reference sequence). The CDR3 contains 15 residues. The ends were cut back, 3 bases at V and 1 base at J, with 12 bases in the middle. This CDR3 reads CATSRGGRIQETQYF. As DNA, the CDR3 is TGTGCCACCAGCAGGGGGGGACGGATCCAAGAGACCCAGTACTTC.

The sample holds a few counts of this clone. The chain joins TRBV15 to TRBJ2-1; TRBD1 matches 10 bases. Germline V gives CDR1 LNHNV, CDR2 YYDKDF (reference sequence). The V and J ends lost 3 bases and 7 bases, in that order; junction bases with no gene match: 6. The CDR3 is 15 residues long. The CDR3, as DNA: TGTGCCACCAGCAGGAGACAGGGGGCGTGGAATGAGCAGTTCTTC. This translates into CATSRRQGAWNEQFF.

This clone was observed a few times. V and J are TRBV28 and TRBJ1-5; D is unclear. Germline V gene data show CDR1 as MDHEN and CDR2 as SYDVKM. There are 13 residues in the CDR3. The V and J ends lost 5 bases and 4 bases respectively, with 9 bases between them. The CDR3 region is CASSKGGNQPQHF. The CDR3 DNA sequence: TGTGCCAGCAGTAAGGGCGGGAATCAGCCCCAGCATTTT.

This clone was counted only a few times. The CDR3: CATSPLDRQGEPQHF. The CDR3 nucleotides are TGTGCCACCAGCCCACTTGATCGCCAGGGTGAGCCCCAGCATTTT. The chain is built from TRBV15 and TRBJ1-5, with TRBD1 as a possible D gene (5 bases). The germline CDR1 and CDR2 sequences are LNHNV and YYDKDF (reference sequence). The CDR3 is made up of 15 amino acids. Trimming shortened V by 5 bases and J by 8 bases, and 19 bases separated the two germline ends.

This chain connects TRBV18 to TRBJ1-2; 9 nucleotides match TRBD1. V lost 2 bases, J lost 3 bases, and 13 bases stayed unmatched. The CDR3 length is 18 residues. The V gene's germline CDR1 is KGHSH and CDR2 LQKENI. The CDR3 DNA sequence: TGTGCCAGCTCACCATCGGGTGGGACAGGGTCGTCCTACTATGGCTACACCTTC. Amino acids: CASSPSGGTGSSYYGYTF.

This chain connects TRBV7-9 to TRBJ1-5; no firm D call. There are 13 residues in the CDR3. Per germline, CDR1 SEHNR and CDR2 FQNEAQ (reference sequence). V gave up 5 bases and J gave up 6 bases, with 11 bases separating them. The CDR3 nucleotides read TGTGCCAGCAGCGGAAGCGGTACTCAGCCCCAGCATTTT. Encoded protein: CASSGSGTQPQHF.

J is TRBJ2-1 and V is TRBV9, with 11 bases fitting TRBD1. Per germline, CDR1 SGDLS and CDR2 YYNGEE. This CDR3 spans 19 amino acids. Losses at the gene ends were 3 bases for V and 4 bases for J; bases not matched to a gene: 15. As DNA, the CDR3 is TGTGCCAGCAGCGCCGGGACAGGGGGATCTAGCGGAAGATACAATGAGCAGTTCTTC. This encodes CASSAGTGGSSGRYNEQFF.

V gene TRBV7-2 combines with J gene TRBJ2-1; unclear D gene. The germline CDR1 and CDR2 sequences are SGHTA and FQGNSA. With 3 bases removed from V and 10 bases from J, the gap between germline ends came to 10 bases. The CDR3 is made up of 12 amino acids. The CDR3 DNA reads TGTGCCAGCAGCTTTTTGTCGCGAGAGCAGTTCTTC. Residues: CASSFLSREQFF.

The rearrangement uses TRBV29-1 and TRBJ2-5; 12 bases agree with TRBD2. The V and J ends lost 4 bases and 6 bases, in that order; junction bases with no gene match: 12. Germline assignment: CDR1 SQVTM and CDR2 ANQGSEA. This CDR3 has 16 residues. CDR3 DNA sequence: TGCAGCGTTGTGTGGCTAGCGGGAGGGCCTCCGCAGACCCAGTACTTC. This encodes CSVVWLAGGPPQTQYF.

The chain recombines TRBV6-5 with TRBJ2-1; TRBD1 might be the D (5 bases). Between the trimmed V and J ends, which lost 4 bases and 10 bases, there was a span of 8 bases. CDR3 length: 11 residues. Germline values: CDR1 MNHEY, CDR2 SVGAGI. CDR3 nucleotides: TGTGCCAGCAGTTCAGGGTGGGAGCAGTTCTTC. It yields the protein CASSSGWEQFF.

This clone has more than one count but fewer than ten. Here the CDR3 reads CASQLAGRADTQYF. CDR3 DNA: TGTGCCTCACAACTAGCTGGGAGAGCAGATACGCAGTATTTT. This sequence joins TRBV19 and TRBJ2-3; tentative D call: TRBD2 (6 bases). This CDR3 is built from 14 residues. V was cut by 11 bases and J by 4 bases, with 19 bases left in between. Germline V gene sequence: CDR1 LNHDA, CDR2 SQIVND (reference sequence).

The chain joins TRBV7-3 to TRBJ2-7; 10 nucleotides align to TRBD2. This CDR3 is built from 16 residues. V gave up 2 bases and J gave up 7 bases; unmatched junction bases: 11. The V gene's germline CDR1 is SGHTA and CDR2 FQGTGA. The CDR3 here is CASSLGGGLAGGEQYF. In nucleotides, the CDR3 is TGTGCCAGCAGCTTAGGTGGAGGATTAGCGGGAGGAGAGCAGTACTTC.

The chain carries TRBV20-1 and TRBJ2-3; D ambiguous. In germline, CDR1 is DFQATT, CDR2 SNEGSKA (reference sequence). V lost 3 bases and J lost 6, with 7 bases in between. The CDR3 is made up of 11 amino acids. The CDR3 reads CSASQLDTQYF. The DNA of the CDR3 is TGCAGTGCTAGTCAGTTGGATACGCAGTATTTT.